The T cell receptor beta chain described here comes from a study of shared clonotypes between healthy human individuals. Study overall: A couple of women and a few men aged 18 to 49 served as donors. Study results and limitations: Across subsets, estimated richness was generally greater for naive than for memory populations.

Worth noting for this clone: What it recognizes is unknown.

Measured with immunoSEQ multiplex PCR; TCRdb has only the in-frame clones, and not every one. The sample shows approximately 1,500,000 clones, around 97% of them seen only once. Trimming took off 2 bases at V and 8 bases at J, with 9 bases between the two ends. This CDR3 is built from 12 residues. Germline-derived CDR1 and CDR2 are ENHRY and SYGVKD. Sample: naive CD4+ T cells sorted from blood. Subset described: CD45RA+ positively selected. The chain recombines TRBV10-3 with TRBJ1-2, with unresolved D. The receptor was derived from a man aged 25-40 years in good health. The CDR3 DNA is TGTGCCATCAGTGAGGTTAGAGGGGGCTACACCTTC. Translating gives CAISEVRGGYTF.